Below, 25 T cell receptor beta chains from the same sample are listed, as sequenced in a study of T cells after yellow fever vaccination. TCRdb reanalysed the 5' RACE reads using MiXCR and keeps one entry per CDR3 protein. The sample has over 300,000 distinct CDR3 sequences; approximately 4% are singletons. The material was PBMCs, obtained 5 days after the yellow fever booster vaccination. The receptor source for this set is a man aged 18 to 30 who received the YFV17D yellow fever vaccine.

There are many counts of this clonotype. This sequence joins TRBV10-3 and TRBJ1-2; 10 bases fit TRBD1. CDR3 length: 14 residues. Trimming removed 2 bases from V and 6 bases from J; junction bases left unmatched: 3. Germline-derived CDR1 and CDR2 are ENHRY and SYGVKD. CDR3 sequence (DNA): TGTGCCATCAGTGAGACCGGGACAGGGGATGGCTACACCTTC. It yields the protein CAISETGTGDGYTF.

This clonotype has just a few counts. The V and J genes are TRBV6-5 and TRBJ1-2; D is perhaps TRBD1 (5 bases). The CDR3 is 12 residues long. Germline V CDR1 and CDR2: MNHEY, SVGAGI. Deletions cut 7 bases from V and 6 bases from J, with 12 bases between. DNA of the CDR3: TGTGCCAGCAAAGGGGTTGGGGATGGCTACACCTTC. Amino acid sequence: CASKGVGDGYTF.

This clonotype was picked up many times. V and J are TRBV18 and TRBJ1-3, with 11 positions matching TRBD1. Germline V gene data show CDR1 as KGHSH and CDR2 as LQKENI. The CDR3 has 16 amino acids. V shed 0 bases and J 2 bases; nucleotides not matched to a gene: 0. CDR3 residues: CASSPPGQGAGNTIYF. The CDR3 nucleotides read TGTGCCAGCTCACCACCGGGACAGGGGGCTGGAAACACCATATATTTT.

This clonotype was seen only a few times. The chain has TRBV7-9 and TRBJ1-3; D might be TRBD1 (6 bases). The CDR3 is 11 amino acids. From germline, CDR1 is SEHNR and CDR2 FQNEAQ (reference sequence). The CDR3 sequence is CAGGQVDTIYF. The CDR3 DNA reads as TGTGCAGGGGGGCAGGTCGACACCATATATTTT.

The rearrangement links TRBV19 to TRBJ1-1, with a tentative D call TRBD1 (5 bases). From germline, CDR1 is LNHDA and CDR2 SQIVND (reference sequence). Trimming shortened V by 7 bases and J by 0 bases, and 9 bases separated the two germline ends. The CDR3 sequence is 13 residues long. The CDR3, as DNA: TGTGCCAGTACCCGGGGCTTGAACACTGAAGCTTTCTTT. Its protein product is CASTRGLNTEAFF. The entire variable domain, with the rest obtained from reference TRBV19 and TRBJ1-1, is as follows: DGGITQSPKYLFRKEGQNVTLSCEQNLNHDAMYWYRQDPGQGLRLIYYSQIVNDFQKGDIAEGYSVSREKKESFPLTVTSAQKNPTAFYLCASTRGLNTEAFFGQGTRLTVV.

This clonotype was counted between two and nine times. The chain links TRBV4-2 to TRBJ2-3; the D gene is possibly TRBD1 (6 bases). This CDR3 contains 15 residues. Germline-derived CDR1 and CDR2 are LGHNA and YNFKEQ. V shed 4 bases and J shed 5 bases, with 16 bases lying between them. The CDR3 here is CASSRGSGDGDTQYF. The CDR3 DNA reads as TGTGCCAGCAGCCGCGGGTCAGGGGACGGAGATACGCAGTATTTT.

This clonotype was seen more than once but under ten times. The chain couples TRBV5-6 to TRBJ1-1; no clear D. Per germline, CDR1 SGHDT and CDR2 YYEEEE. The V gene lost 0 bases and the J gene lost 1 base, with 7 bases spanning the gap. The CDR3 consists of 14 residues. CDR3 bases: TGTGCCAGCAGCTTGGCCTACCCGAACACTGAAGCTTTCTTT. Residues: CASSLAYPNTEAFF.

This clonotype was detected only a few times. CDR3 residues: CSAPHTDPATLYNEQFF. The CDR3 coding sequence is TGCAGTGCTCCTCATACCGATCCCGCCACCCTCTACAATGAGCAGTTCTTC. The J gene is TRBJ2-1, the V gene TRBV20-1; D remains unclear. V lost 5 bases to trimming and J lost 3 bases, with 23 bases between them. CDR3 length: 17 amino acids. Germline assignment: CDR1 DFQATT and CDR2 SNEGSKA (reference sequence).

At least ten counts were recorded for this clonotype. At one end, the junction sequence differs from germline, possibly due to a read error. The rearrangement links TRBV5-1 to TRBJ1-1; D ambiguous. Germline CDR1 SGHRS, CDR2 YFSETQ. The CDR3 is 14 amino acids. CDR3 sequence: CASSLARANTEAFF. The CDR3 DNA reads as TGTGCCAGCAGTTTAGCTCGGGCCAACACTGAAGCTTTCTTT.

The rearrangement uses TRBV7-9 and TRBJ2-5; 7 bases align to TRBD1. Germline-derived CDR1 and CDR2 are SEHNR and FQNEAQ (reference sequence). V lost 5 bases to trimming and J lost 5 bases; unmatched junction nucleotides: 11. CDR3 length: 15 residues. The CDR3 nucleotides are TGTGCCAGCAGCGCCCGACAGGGTGGGCGGGAGACCCAGTACTTC. Protein product: CASSARQGGRETQYF.

The chain recombines TRBV10-3 with TRBJ2-1, with a tentative D call TRBD2 (6 bases). The V end was cut by 0 bases, the J end by 10 bases, with 25 bases between. The germline gives CDR1 ENHRY, CDR2 SYGVKD. This CDR3 contains 18 residues. The CDR3 loop is CAISESTAGPLLHREQFF. As DNA, the CDR3 is TGTGCCATCAGTGAGTCTACTGCGGGGCCCCTCCTGCATAGAGAGCAGTTCTTC.

This clonotype has a handful of counts. The V and J genes are TRBV6-1 and TRBJ2-5; D is perhaps TRBD1 (5 bases). The germline V and J ends were trimmed by 2 bases and 14 bases, with 21 bases remaining between them. The V gene's germline CDR1 is MNHNS and CDR2 SASEGT. CDR3 length: 14 residues. The CDR3 sequence is CASSEFISGYRPYF. CDR3 in DNA: TGTGCCAGCAGTGAATTCATCTCAGGGTATCGGCCCTACTTC.

In its sample, this clonotype was seen a few times. V usage is TRBV29-1 and J usage is TRBJ2-1, with 11 bases matching TRBD2. Germline V gives CDR1 SQVTM, CDR2 ANQGSEA. With 3 bases clipped from V and 0 bases from J, the junction kept 10 bases outside the gene matches. The CDR3 covers 18 residues. CDR3 protein: CSVEGTSGPGLSYNEQFF. The CDR3 DNA reads as TGCAGCGTTGAGGGGACTAGCGGACCGGGCCTCTCCTACAATGAGCAGTTCTTC.

This clonotype was seen more than once but under ten times. The chain is built from TRBV3-1 and TRBJ1-6; the match to TRBD1 covers 8 bases. The CDR3 is 16 residues long. J lost 10 bases, V lost 0 bases, and 8 bases had no gene match. Germline CDR1 LGHDT, CDR2 YNNKEL (reference sequence). The CDR3 is CASSQEGAGGQSPLHF. The CDR3 nucleotides read TGTGCCAGCAGCCAAGAGGGAGCAGGGGGCCAGTCACCCCTCCACTTT.

Only a few counts were recorded for this clonotype. The chain is built from TRBV7-6 and TRBJ2-5; the D gene is possibly TRBD2 (5 bases). CDR3 length: 13 amino acids. Germline V gives CDR1 SGHVS, CDR2 FNYEAQ. Trimming shortened V by 2 bases and J by 9 bases, and 13 bases separated the two germline ends. In DNA form, the CDR3 reads TGTGCCAGCAGCTTATATCGGGGAAAGCCCCAGTACTTC. Protein: CASSLYRGKPQYF. Using reference TRBV7-6 and TRBJ2-5 for the parts outside the CDR3, the full variable domain is GAGVSQSPRYKVTKRGQDVALRCDPISGHVSLYWYRQALGQGPEFLTYFNYEAQQDKSGLPNDRFSAERPEGSISTLTIQRTEQRDSAMYRCASSLYRGKPQYFGPGTRLLVL.

This clonotype was observed many times. The V call is TRBV4-1, the J call TRBJ2-5, with 11 bases aligning to TRBD2. Germline V lookup: CDR1 MGHRA, CDR2 YSYEKL. There are 15 residues in the CDR3. V dropped 1 base and J dropped 4; count of bases not matched to a gene: 2. DNA of the CDR3: TGCGCCAGCAGCCAAGGGCTAGCGGGGGGAGAGACCCAGTACTTC. Residues: CASSQGLAGGETQYF.

In this sample, this clonotype turned up a few times. The chain employs TRBV5-1 and TRBJ1-6; D may be TRBD1 (6 bases). Trimming removed 2 bases at V and 9 bases at J, with 18 bases between. Germline V gene lookup returns CDR1 SGHRS and CDR2 YFSETQ. CDR3 length: 16 residues. The CDR3 is CASSFGQRGQGSPLHF. In DNA form, the CDR3 reads TGCGCCAGCAGCTTTGGTCAGCGGGGGCAAGGTTCACCCCTCCACTTT.

This clonotype was picked up many times. The CDR3 loop is CASSSPWGVTYEQYV. In DNA form, the CDR3 reads TGTGCCAGCAGTTCCCCTTGGGGCGTGACCTACGAGCAGTACGTC. The chain carries TRBV28 and TRBJ2-7, with a weak D call TRBD1 (5 bases). The V gene's germline CDR1 is MDHEN and CDR2 SYDVKM. Trimming left V 4 bases short and J 2 bases short, with 15 bases between. CDR3 length equals 15 residues.

This clonotype has ten or more counts. The gene calls are TRBV12-3 or TRBV12-4 and TRBJ1-1; unclear D gene. V shed 6 bases and J shed 2 bases, with 13 bases lying between them. The CDR3 is 14 residues long. CDR3 coding DNA: TGTGCCAGCAGCTCCGCTACAGATAACACTGAAGCTTTCTTT. Its translation is CASSSATDNTEAFF.

This clonotype was seen a few times. The gene calls are TRBV12-3 or TRBV12-4 and TRBJ1-2; TRBD1 is a possible D gene (5 bases). The CDR3 is 14 residues long. V lost 3 bases, J lost 4 bases, and 12 bases lay in between. The CDR3 loop reads CASSLGPSVYGYTF. The CDR3 DNA follows: TGTGCCAGCAGTTTGGGGCCATCGGTCTATGGCTACACCTTC.

This clonotype was seen only a few times. The chain employs TRBV2 and TRBJ2-5, with 7 bases lining up with TRBD2. This CDR3 is built from 13 residues. The junction had 5 bases not matched to a gene; V was cut back by 6 bases and J by 4 bases. Germline CDR1 SNHLY, CDR2 FYNNEI. The CDR3 sequence is CASRRTSVETQYF. DNA for the CDR3: TGTGCCAGCAGGAGAACTAGCGTAGAGACCCAGTACTTC.

Ten or more counts support this clonotype. J is TRBJ2-5 and V is TRBV5-4, with 10 bases aligning to TRBD2. With 4 bases clipped from V and 1 base from J, the junction kept 13 bases outside the gene matches. The CDR3 has 18 amino acids. CDR1 SGHNT and CDR2 YYREEE come from the germline V gene (reference sequence). The DNA for the CDR3 is TGTGCCAGCAGCAAAAAAAAAGATACTAGCGGGGTCCAAGAGACCCAGTACTTC. Amino acid sequence: CASSKKKDTSGVQETQYF.

The gene calls are TRBV20-1 and TRBJ1-2; a weak D match, TRBD1 (6 bases). V was shortened by 0 bases and J by 7 bases, with 15 bases between the two germline ends. Looked up from germline, CDR1 is DFQATT and CDR2 is SNEGSKA (reference sequence). This CDR3 has 14 amino acids. The CDR3 DNA reads TGCAGTGCTAGAGATCCCCAGGGGACAACTGGCTACACCTTC. This sequence encodes CSARDPQGTTGYTF.

This clonotype was recorded at least ten times. The chain joins TRBV5-1 to TRBJ2-3; D unresolved. Between the trimmed V and J ends, which lost 4 bases and 6 bases, there was a span of 9 bases. This CDR3 is 12 amino acids long. Germline V CDR1 and CDR2: SGHRS, YFSETQ. Here the CDR3 reads CASSLAMDTQYF. The CDR3 DNA follows: TGCGCCAGCAGCCTTGCGATGGATACGCAGTATTTT.

V usage is TRBV11-2 and J usage is TRBJ2-4, with D perhaps matching TRBD1 (5 bases). The V gene's germline CDR1 is SGHAT and CDR2 FQNNGV. CDR3 size: 16 residues. V lost 3 bases and J lost 1, with 13 bases in between. CDR3 protein: CASSLGLLSAKNIQYF. The CDR3 DNA reads as TGTGCCAGCAGCTTGGGGCTTCTCTCCGCCAAAAACATTCAGTACTTC.